One sample yielded the 22 T cell receptor beta chains listed below, sequenced in a study of blood T cell repertoires in COVID-19. Method: immunoSEQ multiplex PCR; TCRdb's copy keeps in-frame clones and lacks some. This sample has 200,000 to 250,000 clones, with nearly 90% found just once. The material sequenced was PBMCs or T cells enriched from blood (not recorded which). These TCRs come from a man younger than 40 who had recovered from COVID-19.

The chain uses TRBV23-1 and TRBJ1-1; 11 positions agree with TRBD1. TRBV23-1 is recorded as an ORF, its role being uncertain. J lost 3 bases, V lost 7 bases, and 4 bases had no gene match. This CDR3 spans 14 amino acids. The CDR3: CASIPGQGDTEAFF. Written as DNA, the CDR3 is TGCGCCAGCATCCCGGGACAGGGGGACACTGAAGCTTTCTTT.

This rearrangement joins TRBV16 to TRBJ1-1, with TRBD1 identical over 7 bases. V was clipped by 2 bases and J by 11 bases; unmatched bases: 8. This CDR3 is 13 amino acids long. Germline assignment: CDR1 KGHSY and CDR2 FQNENV. The CDR3, as DNA: TGTGCCAGCAGCCAAGGGACAGTTAGTGATGCTTTCTTT. Amino acid sequence: CASSQGTVSDAFF.

V is TRBV4-3 and J is TRBJ1-6, with a tentative D call TRBD1 (5 bases). Trimming removed 1 base from V and 8 bases from J, with 9 bases in between. CDR1 is LGHNA, CDR2 YSLEER, per germline. This CDR3 has 14 amino acids. This chain's CDR3 is CASSQGSRDSPLHF. CDR3 nucleotides: TGCGCCAGCAGCCAAGGATCCAGGGATTCACCCCTCCACTTT.

The rearrangement joins TRBV30 to TRBJ1-1, with a possible D match to TRBD1 (5 bases). Germline V gives CDR1 GTSNPN, CDR2 SVGIG (reference sequence). Trimming left V 7 bases short and J 1 base short, with 16 bases between. CDR3 size: 14 residues. DNA for the CDR3: TGTGCCTCAACAATAGGCGGGGCGAACACTGAAGCTTTCTTT. Translated: CASTIGGANTEAFF.

The CDR3 DNA is TGTGCCTGGAGTGTCGCCGGGACAGGGGGTGGCGAGCAGTACTTC. Translation gives CAWSVAGTGGGEQYF. J is TRBJ2-7 and V is TRBV30; 11 positions agree with TRBD1. CDR3 length: 15 amino acids. From germline, CDR1 is GTSNPN and CDR2 SVGIG (reference sequence). The V segment lost 0 bases and the J segment 6 bases; nucleotides outside the gene matches: 7.

About this clone itself: Other DNA sequences in the same sample also yield this CDR3. CDR3 protein: CASSPGQSNQPQHF. The CDR3 DNA is TGTGCCAGCTCACCGGGACAGTCCAATCAGCCCCAGCATTTT. The chain recombines TRBV18 with TRBJ1-5, with 7 bases matching TRBD1. Germline V gives CDR1 KGHSH, CDR2 LQKENI. The CDR3 runs to 14 residues. J lost 3 bases, V lost 3 bases, and 2 bases had no gene match. The variable domain in full, with the rest retrieved from reference TRBV18 and TRBJ1-5, is NAGVMQNPRHLVRRRGQEARLRCSPMKGHSHVYWYRQLPEEGLKFMVYLQKENIIDESGMPKERFSAEFPKEGPSILRIQQVVRGDSAAYFCASSPGQSNQPQHFGDGTRLSIL.

The rearrangement joins TRBV30 to TRBJ1-2, with 9 nucleotides matching TRBD1. The CDR3 length is 15 residues. With V trimmed by 2 bases and J by 4 bases, 8 bases remained unmatched. Germline assignment: CDR1 GTSNPN and CDR2 SVGIG (reference sequence). The CDR3 coding sequence is TGTGCCTGGAGTCGGGACAGGGCGACTAGCTATGGCTACACCTTC. It yields the protein CAWSRDRATSYGYTF.

The chain carries TRBV5-1 and TRBJ1-1, with 7 bases matching TRBD1. The CDR3 is 18 amino acids. Germline CDR1 SGHRS, CDR2 YFSETQ. The trim removed 4 bases at V and 12 bases at J, leaving 27 bases unmatched. This CDR3 is CASSRMGQSGVAGEMTFF. CDR3 nucleotide sequence: TGCGCCAGCAGCCGCATGGGACAGAGTGGGGTTGCAGGTGAAATGACTTTCTTT. The full variable domain, its missing parts supplied by reference TRBV5-1 and TRBJ1-1, is KAGVTQTPRYLIKTRGQQVTLSCSPISGHRSVSWYQQTPGQGLQFLFEYFSETQRNKGNFPGRFSGRQFSNSRSEMNVSTLELGDSALYLCASSRMGQSGVAGEMTFFGQGTRLTVV.

The J gene is TRBJ2-1, the V gene TRBV28; D is perhaps TRBD2 (5 bases). V gave up 3 bases and J gave up 6 bases, with 9 bases separating them. CDR1 MDHEN and CDR2 SYDVKM come from the germline V gene. The CDR3 contains 13 residues. In DNA form, the CDR3 reads TGTGCCAGCAGTTTGCGGCTAGCCAATGAGCAGTTCTTC. Amino acids: CASSLRLANEQFF.

The rearrangement uses TRBV4-2 and TRBJ2-3; 8 bases are a match to TRBD1. V dropped 0 bases and J dropped 5; count of bases not matched to a gene: 10. Germline-derived CDR1 and CDR2 are LGHNA and YNFKEQ. CDR3 length: 17 residues. The CDR3, as DNA: TGTGCCAGCAGCCAAGATCTGGGCCAGGGGGCGGGAGATACGCAGTATTTT. The encoded protein is CASSQDLGQGAGDTQYF.

This chain connects TRBV30 to TRBJ1-2; D gene unclear. Germline-derived CDR1 and CDR2 are GTSNPN and SVGIG (reference sequence). CDR3 length equals 16 residues. Trimming took 4 bases from V and 7 from J, leaving 25 bases between them. CDR3 amino acids: CAWNEEGGHLLGGYTF. The CDR3 bases are TGTGCCTGGAATGAGGAGGGAGGCCACCTTTTGGGTGGCTACACCTTC.

The chain uses TRBV7-2 and TRBJ2-7; 9 bases align to TRBD2. CDR3 length: 16 residues. Per the germline V gene, CDR1 is SGHTA and CDR2 is FQGNSA. Trimming cost V 1 base and J 2 bases; bases outside gene matches: 6. Written as DNA, the CDR3 is TGTGCCAGCAGCTTAGGGGCTAGCGGGAATCCCTACGAGCAGTACTTC. Protein sequence: CASSLGASGNPYEQYF.

This sequence joins TRBV28 and TRBJ2-7; a possible D gene is TRBD2 (5 bases). Between the trimmed V and J ends, which lost 6 bases and 0 bases, there was a span of 15 bases. The CDR3 loop spans 15 amino acids. Germline V lookup: CDR1 MDHEN, CDR2 SYDVKM. The CDR3 coding sequence is TGTGCCAGCAGCCTCACCGGGGTGGTCTCCTACGAGCAGTACTTC. Encoded protein: CASSLTGVVSYEQYF.

The rearrangement links TRBV4-2 to TRBJ2-2; 7 bases agree with TRBD1. V was clipped by 3 bases and J by 1 base; unmatched bases: 8. The CDR3 consists of 17 residues. Per the germline V gene, CDR1 is LGHNA and CDR2 is YNFKEQ. CDR3 amino acids: CASSHPTDRENTGELFF. In DNA, the CDR3 is TGTGCCAGCAGCCATCCCACTGACAGGGAGAACACCGGGGAGCTGTTTTTT.

The J gene is TRBJ2-5, the V gene TRBV28; perhaps TRBD2 as D (5 bases). Trimming took off 3 bases at V and 10 bases at J, with 18 bases between the two ends. This CDR3 region has 14 residues. Germline CDR1 is MDHEN and CDR2 is SYDVKM. CDR3 nucleotides: TGTGCCAGCAGTTTGGCCCGGCGGTCCGAGGGCCAGTACTTC. This gives the protein CASSLARRSEGQYF.

This CDR3 is CASSLLAGSYEQYF. In nucleotides, the CDR3 is TGTGCCAGCAGCTTACTAGCGGGGTCCTACGAGCAGTACTTC. This chain connects TRBV7-9 to TRBJ2-7; 9 bases agree with TRBD2. The junction had 0 bases not matched to a gene; V was cut back by 2 bases and J by 1 base. Per germline, CDR1 SEHNR and CDR2 FQNEAQ (reference sequence). This CDR3 region has 14 residues.

The J gene is TRBJ2-4, the V gene TRBV27, with D maybe TRBD2 (6 bases). Trimming shortened V by 8 bases and J by 1 base, and 9 bases separated the two germline ends. Germline assignment: CDR1 MNHEY and CDR2 SMNVEV (reference sequence). The CDR3 is 13 amino acids. For the CDR3, the DNA is TGTGCCAGCTGGGGGGTGGCCAAAAACATTCAGTACTTC. Translating gives CASWGVAKNIQYF.

The V call is TRBV7-9, the J call TRBJ1-4; maybe TRBD1 (5 bases). Per germline, CDR1 SEHNR and CDR2 FQNEAQ (reference sequence). V was trimmed by 5 bases and J by 5 bases, leaving 12 bases between them. The length of the CDR3 is 14 residues. The CDR3 is CASSRGTANEKLFF. CDR3 DNA sequence: TGTGCCAGCAGCCGCGGGACCGCAAATGAAAAACTGTTTTTT.

The gene calls are TRBV11-2 and TRBJ2-6; 10 bases fit TRBD1. Trimming cost V 1 base and J 2 bases; bases outside gene matches: 2. Per the germline V gene, CDR1 is SGHAT and CDR2 is FQNNGV. The CDR3 extends over 17 amino acids. The DNA of the CDR3 is TGTGCCAGCAGCTTAGCGACAGGGGGCGCTGGGGCCAACGTCCTGACTTTC. It is translated as CASSLATGGAGANVLTF.

The gene calls are TRBV7-8 and TRBJ1-2; 7 bases fit TRBD1. The J segment lost 1 base and the V segment lost 5 bases, leaving 7 bases of the junction unmatched. The CDR3 contains 15 residues. The V gene's germline CDR1 is SGHVS and CDR2 FQNEAQ. CDR3 nucleotide sequence: TGTGCCAGCAGCCACGGGACAGCTCGTAACTATGGCTACACCTTC. This codes for CASSHGTARNYGYTF.

CDR3 sequence: CASWEPGYTEAFF. CDR3 DNA: TGTGCCAGTTGGGAGCCCGGTTACACTGAAGCTTTCTTT. The chain combines TRBV6-5 with TRBJ1-1; D not certain. Germline-derived CDR1 and CDR2 are MNHEY and SVGAGI. Trimming shortened V by 9 bases and J by 3 bases, and 14 bases separated the two germline ends. The CDR3 spans 13 residues.

In this sample, this clone turned up once. The chain links TRBV19 to TRBJ1-5, with D tentatively TRBD1 (6 bases). Germline CDR1 reads LNHDA; CDR2 reads SQIVND (reference sequence). There are 14 residues in the CDR3. The ends were cut back, 11 bases at V and 6 bases at J, with 20 bases in the middle. DNA of the CDR3: TGTGCCGTTTCTCCCACAGGGTCTTTTCAGCCCCAGCATTTT. This encodes CAVSPTGSFQPQHF. The full variable domain, rest sourced from reference TRBV19 and TRBJ1-5, is DGGITQSPKYLFRKEGQNVTLSCEQNLNHDAMYWYRQDPGQGLRLIYYSQIVNDFQKGDIAEGYSVSREKKESFPLTVTSAQKNPTAFYLCAVSPTGSFQPQHFGDGTRLSIL.